Listed below are T cell receptor beta chains from one sample, sequenced in a study of blood T cells in healthy people across ages. TCRdb re-derived calls from the 5' RACE reads in MiXCR, one entry per CDR3 protein. This sample has about 780,000 distinct CDR3 sequences, with about half found just once. Sequencing input: blood. These receptors came from a man older than 75 in good health. Both conserved end residues are trimmed from each CDR3.

cdr3_aa	v_call
ASSKGLAEVAKNIQY	TRBV6-2/TRBV6-3
SARGEAGGPHNEQF	TRBV20-1
ASSEGLAGVNEQF	TRBV25-1
ASRVGVSADTQY	TRBV12-3/TRBV12-4
ASSSRQGEGSPLH	TRBV7-8
ASIGRTDTQY	TRBV6-1
ASSLQGARSYNEQF	TRBV27
ASSTPGPFNTDTQY	TRBV11-2
SVAGGDEKLF	TRBV29-1
ASSSVDDEQY	TRBV3-1